What follows is one TCR beta chain and its context. Its specificity is unknown. The sample originates from a study of cytomegalovirus exposure and HLA in healthy donors. Study-level findings and limits: Common viral pathogens seemed, in a later analysis, to connect with several of the most significant clusters.

60 Vbeta and 13 Jbeta primers were used in PCR. Sequencing was performed with immunoSEQ multiplex PCR; in TCRdb, only in-frame clones are kept and a portion is missing. The sample carries tens of thousands of clones, approximately 67% recorded once. Trimming left V 6 bases short and J 0 bases short, with 9 bases between. This CDR3 is 14 amino acids long. The V gene's germline CDR1 is LNHDA and CDR2 SQIVND (reference sequence). The genes are TRBV19 and TRBJ1-5; the D is unclear. The receptor was derived from a man aged 35 to 55 in good health and CMV-seropositive. The specimen sequenced was PBMCs. For the CDR3, the DNA is TGTGCCAGTAGGGGCGGACTTAGCAATCAGCCCCAGCATTTT. Its translation: CASRGGLSNQPQHF.